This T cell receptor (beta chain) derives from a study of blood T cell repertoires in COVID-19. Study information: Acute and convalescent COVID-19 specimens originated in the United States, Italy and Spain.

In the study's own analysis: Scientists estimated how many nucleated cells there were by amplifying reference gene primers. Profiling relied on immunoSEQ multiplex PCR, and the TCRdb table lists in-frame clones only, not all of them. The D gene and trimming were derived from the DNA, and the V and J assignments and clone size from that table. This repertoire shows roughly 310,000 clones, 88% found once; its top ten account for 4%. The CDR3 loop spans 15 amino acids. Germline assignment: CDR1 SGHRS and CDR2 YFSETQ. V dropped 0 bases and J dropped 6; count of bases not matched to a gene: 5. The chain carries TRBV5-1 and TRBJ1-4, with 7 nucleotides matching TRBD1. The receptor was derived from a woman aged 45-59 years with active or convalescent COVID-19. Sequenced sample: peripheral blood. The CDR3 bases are TGCGCCAGCAGCTTGGAGGGGGCTTGGGATGAAAAACTGTTTTTT. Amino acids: CASSLEGAWDEKLFF.